These 7 T cell receptor beta chains were all obtained from the same sample, sequenced in a study of cytomegalovirus exposure and HLA in healthy donors. A multiplex PCR was run with 60 Vbeta primers and 13 Jbeta primers. Method: immunoSEQ multiplex PCR; TCRdb's copy keeps in-frame clones and lacks some. The repertoire shows roughly 75,000 clones; the top ten hold roughly 0.89%. Specimen: PBMCs. The receptors were gathered from a boy between 10 and 17 years old in good health and CMV-seronegative.

This sequence joins TRBV25-1 and TRBJ2-1, with D maybe TRBD2 (6 bases). Germline V gives CDR1 MGHDK, CDR2 SYGVNS. Trimming removed 9 bases from V and 7 bases from J, with 31 bases in between. This CDR3 is 18 amino acids long. The CDR3 region has the DNA TGTGCCAGACTAGCCGCAAGGATGGGTGGGGGAGTGAGGAATGAGCAGTTCTTC. Protein: CARLAARMGGGVRNEQFF.

CDR3 region: CASGQGPTEETQYF. The DNA of the CDR3 is TGCGCCAGCGGACAGGGGCCGACCGAAGAGACCCAGTACTTC. This chain joins TRBV4-1 and TRBJ2-5, with 9 bases aligning to TRBD1. With V trimmed by 8 bases and J by 3 bases, 7 bases remained unmatched. The length of the CDR3 is 14 residues. Germline V gives CDR1 MGHRA, CDR2 YSYEKL.

This rearrangement joins TRBV11-2 to TRBJ2-5, with 7 positions matching TRBD1. CDR1 and CDR2 from the germline V gene are SGHAT and FQNNGV. The CDR3 sequence is 13 residues long. V dropped 5 bases and J dropped 1; count of bases not matched to a gene: 1. The CDR3 loop reads CASSGQVQETQYF. The CDR3 DNA reads TGTGCCAGCAGCGGACAGGTCCAAGAGACCCAGTACTTC.

The chain employs TRBV6-1 and TRBJ2-5, with TRBD2 matching over 12 bases. The CDR3 has 15 amino acids. After removal of 5 bases from V and 2 bases from J, the junction contained 3 bases not matched to a gene. Germline-derived CDR1 and CDR2 are MNHNS and SASEGT. The CDR3 here is CASSRLAGEQETQYF. In nucleotides, the CDR3 is TGTGCCAGCAGTCGACTAGCGGGGGAACAAGAGACCCAGTACTTC.

The rearrangement links TRBV4-2 to TRBJ1-4; D not certain. V lost 0 bases, J lost 5 bases, and 10 bases lay in between. Germline V CDR1 and CDR2: LGHNA, YNFKEQ. This CDR3 contains 15 residues. The CDR3 coding sequence is TGTGCCAGCAGCCAAGAGGGCGGGAGGAATGAAAAACTGTTTTTT. Translating gives CASSQEGGRNEKLFF.

The chain uses TRBV5-1 and TRBJ2-3; a possible D gene is TRBD2 (5 bases). CDR3 length: 14 residues. Looked up from germline, CDR1 is SGHRS and CDR2 is YFSETQ. Trimming removed 4 bases at V and 2 bases at J, with 11 bases between. The CDR3 sequence is CASSLGLDTDTQYF. CDR3 sequence (DNA): TGCGCCAGCAGCCTAGGACTTGACACAGATACGCAGTATTTT.

The CDR3 nucleotides read TGTGCCAGCAGATCCGAGGAGAGGGGGCGACGGGAGACCCAGTACTTC. Translation gives CASRSEERGRRETQYF. The chain carries TRBV27 and TRBJ2-5; 7 positions agree with TRBD1. The CDR3 has 16 amino acids. Looked up from germline, CDR1 is MNHEY and CDR2 is SMNVEV (reference sequence). Trimming cost V 6 bases and J 5 bases; bases outside gene matches: 15.